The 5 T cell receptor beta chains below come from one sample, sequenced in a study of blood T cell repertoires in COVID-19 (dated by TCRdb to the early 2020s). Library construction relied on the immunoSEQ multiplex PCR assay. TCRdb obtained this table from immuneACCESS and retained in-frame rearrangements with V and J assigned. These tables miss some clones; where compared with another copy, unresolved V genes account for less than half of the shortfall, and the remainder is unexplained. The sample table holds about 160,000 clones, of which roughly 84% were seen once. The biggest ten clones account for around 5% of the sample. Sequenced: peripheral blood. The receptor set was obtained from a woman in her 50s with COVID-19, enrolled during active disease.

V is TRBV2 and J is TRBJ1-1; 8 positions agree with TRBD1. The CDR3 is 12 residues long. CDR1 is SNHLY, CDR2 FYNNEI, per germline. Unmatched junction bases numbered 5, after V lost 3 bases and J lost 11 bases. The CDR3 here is CASSDRQGNAFF. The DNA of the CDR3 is TGTGCCAGCAGTGATCGACAGGGGAACGCTTTCTTT.

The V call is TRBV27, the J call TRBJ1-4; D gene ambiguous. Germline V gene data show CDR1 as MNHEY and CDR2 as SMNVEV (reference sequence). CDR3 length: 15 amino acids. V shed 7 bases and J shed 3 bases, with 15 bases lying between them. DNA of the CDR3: TGTGCCAGCAAATCTCTGGGCTCCGCTAATGAAAAACTGTTTTTT. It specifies CASKSLGSANEKLFF.

CDR3 DNA sequence: TGCGCCAGCAGCTTGGGGGGGCGGGTCAATGAGCAGTTCTTC. Encoded protein: CASSLGGRVNEQFF. This sequence joins TRBV5-1 and TRBJ2-1; tentative D call: TRBD1 (6 bases). CDR1 is SGHRS, CDR2 YFSETQ, per germline. The CDR3 loop spans 14 amino acids. Trimming pared 0 bases from V and 6 bases from J, leaving 10 bases between.

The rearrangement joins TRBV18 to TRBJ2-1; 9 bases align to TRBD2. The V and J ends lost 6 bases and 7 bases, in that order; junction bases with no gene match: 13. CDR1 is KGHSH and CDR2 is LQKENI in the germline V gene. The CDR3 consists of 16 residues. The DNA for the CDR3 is TGTGCCAGCTCCGCCCCTACTGGCGGGGGGGGAAATGAGCAGTTCTTC. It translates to CASSAPTGGGGNEQFF.

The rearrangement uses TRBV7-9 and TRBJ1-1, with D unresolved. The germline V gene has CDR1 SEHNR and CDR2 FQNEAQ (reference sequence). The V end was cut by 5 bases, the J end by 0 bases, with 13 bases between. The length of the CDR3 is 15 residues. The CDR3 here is CASSPYGVLNTEAFF. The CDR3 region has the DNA TGTGCCAGCAGCCCCTACGGGGTGTTGAACACTGAAGCTTTCTTT.